Reported below is one TCR beta chain. Its cognate antigen has yet to be identified. No much larger clonotype is one base removed from it; base qualities were not supplied. TCRbeta CDR3 regions were amplified from genomic DNA by means of the immunoSEQ Assay, a bias-controlled multiplex PCR. The authors' pipeline ran thus. Within the assay, amplification of reference gene primers was used to estimate how many nucleated cells each sample contained. To quantify the absolute abundance of each unique TCRbeta CDR3 rearrangement, sequence reads were collapsed and filtered. Productive Simpson clonality was computed per sample as the square root of Simpson's diversity index over productive rearrangements. This is the immuneACCESS table as TCRdb keeps it, with only in-frame sequences that have V and J called. A part of the clones is gone; compared with another copy, unresolved V genes explain less than half, and the rest is unexplained. V and J calls and clone size are copied from that table; D and trimming were computed from the DNA. The sample table lists 130,000 or so clones, 85% of them with a count of one. About 4.3% of the sample is held by the ten biggest clonotypes.

Each collaborating institution followed its own protocols to collect whole blood in K2EDTA tubes. For TCRbeta analysis, collaborators shipped samples in one of three forms: frozen whole blood, isolated PBMCs, or DNA extracted from either of those sample types. V trim: 2 bases; J trim: 1 base; unmatched bases: 8. In the germline V gene, CDR1 corresponds to MNHEY and CDR2 to SVGEGT. The CDR3 goes from the cysteine to the valine over 16 residues. Only CDR3 DNA remains: 48 bases, in frame from the first base. This specimen comes from a study of blood T cell repertoires in COVID-19 (dated by TCRdb to about 2020). About the study as a whole: Collaborator samples came from the United States, Italy and Spain and covered acute and convalescent phases of COVID-19. Subjects who had been exposed to COVID-19, were actively infected with it, or had recovered from it provided the deeply sampled blood TCRbeta repertoires that made up the dataset. Where available, HLA class I and class II types were taken from metadata supplied by the sample provider and were not determined by assay-based typing. The prospective study material was composed of cDNA or gDNA derived from T cells, B-cell-depleted T cells, or PBMCs. The repertoires were made available in a free public database intended to serve as a resource for research on the immune response to SARS-CoV-2. The sample metadata nearly always contained a de-identified subject ID, COVID-19 status, age in years and sex. Samples were obtained from the ongoing ImmuneRACE study (first 160 participants) and from over 1,000 subjects provided by 6 global collaborators. Study-wide findings and limitations: The amount of clinical and demographic metadata varied by source and participant and was provided uncurated.

This chain is built from TRBV6-2 or TRBV6-3 and TRBJ2-7; 7 of the junction bases match TRBD2. Sequencing was carried out using peripheral blood. The clonotype comes from a human donor in a cohort sampled during active COVID-19. The CDR3 region reads CASSYNGFGGSYEQYV. In nucleotide form, the sequence is TGTGCCAGCAGTTACAACGGGTTCGGGGGGTCCTACGAGCAGTACGTC.